Below, 30 T cell receptor beta chains from the same sample are listed, as sequenced in a study of cytomegalovirus exposure and HLA in healthy donors. 13 Jbeta primers and 60 Vbeta primers were used for the PCR. Some clones are missing from TCRdb's copy, which holds only in-frame ones; the method was immunoSEQ multiplex PCR. The sample contains around 150,000 clones, around 80% of which appear only once. The sample taken for sequencing was PBMCs. The receptors were sampled from a man aged 50-60 years in good health and CMV-seronegative.

The chain employs TRBV5-1 and TRBJ2-1; the match to TRBD1 covers 9 bases. Germline CDR1 reads SGHRS; CDR2 reads YFSETQ. The J segment lost 6 bases and the V segment lost 5 bases, leaving 9 bases of the junction unmatched. The length of the CDR3 is 15 residues. This chain's CDR3 is CASRNPGQGSNEQFF. The CDR3 DNA follows: TGCGCCAGCAGAAATCCGGGACAGGGAAGCAATGAGCAGTTCTTC.

The chain links TRBV6-1 to TRBJ2-7; D gene unclear. The ends were cut back, 7 bases at V and 3 bases at J, with 10 bases in the middle. The germline V gene has CDR1 MNHNS and CDR2 SASEGT. The CDR3 is 12 amino acids. The CDR3 loop reads CASTNFNYEQYF. The CDR3 DNA is TGTGCCAGCACAAATTTCAACTACGAGCAGTACTTC.

This chain links TRBV7-7 with TRBJ2-3; TRBD1 agrees at 9 bases. The CDR3 runs 15 residues. Losses at the gene ends were 4 bases for V and 1 base for J; bases not matched to a gene: 3. The germline gives CDR1 SSHAT, CDR2 FNYEAQ (reference sequence). CDR3 in amino acids: CASSSGTGRTDTQYF. Written as DNA, the CDR3 is TGTGCCAGCAGCTCCGGGACAGGGCGCACAGATACGCAGTATTTT.

This chain uses TRBV18 with TRBJ2-7, with D perhaps matching TRBD1 (6 bases). Germline CDR1 and CDR2: KGHSH and LQKENI. There are 14 residues in the CDR3. Deletions cut 5 bases from V and 0 bases from J, with 11 bases between. CDR3 sequence: CASSSEDSSYEQYF. The CDR3 region has the DNA TGTGCCAGCTCATCAGAGGACAGCTCCTACGAGCAGTACTTC. The whole variable domain, filled in from reference TRBV18 and TRBJ2-7, reads NAGVMQNPRHLVRRRGQEARLRCSPMKGHSHVYWYRQLPEEGLKFMVYLQKENIIDESGMPKERFSAEFPKEGPSILRIQQVVRGDSAAYFCASSSEDSSYEQYFGPGTRLTVT.

The sample holds a few counts of this clone. The J gene is TRBJ2-5, the V gene TRBV13, with 7 bases lining up with TRBD2. Germline lookup yields CDR1 PRHDT and CDR2 FYEKMQ (reference sequence). The CDR3 totals 13 residues. Losses at the gene ends were 2 bases for V and 8 bases for J; bases not matched to a gene: 5. The CDR3 bases are TGTGCCAGCAGCTTACGGGGGGAGGAAACCCAGTACTTC. It yields the protein CASSLRGEETQYF.

The chain employs TRBV30 and TRBJ2-3, with 7 bases matching TRBD2. Germline lookup yields CDR1 GTSNPN and CDR2 SVGIG (reference sequence). V lost 3 bases and J lost 2; bases outside the gene matches: 11. This CDR3 is 16 amino acids long. CDR3 in DNA: TGTGCCTGGAGAGTCCTAGCGGTACACCTCACAGATACGCAGTATTTT. As protein: CAWRVLAVHLTDTQYF.

This chain links TRBV11-3 with TRBJ1-6; 7 positions match TRBD1. This CDR3 is 13 amino acids long. The germline V gene has CDR1 SGHNT and CDR2 YENEEA. Trimming took 6 bases from V and 10 from J; bases not matched to a gene: 6. CDR3 sequence reads: CASRSTGDSPLHF. CDR3 coding DNA: TGTGCCAGCAGAAGTACAGGGGACTCACCCCTCCACTTT.

This chain joins TRBV7-6 and TRBJ2-7, with 7 bases identical to TRBD2. The CDR3 has 14 residues. Germline assignment: CDR1 SGHVS and CDR2 FNYEAQ. With 4 bases clipped from V and 2 bases from J, the junction kept 5 bases outside the gene matches. The CDR3 sequence: CASSSGGGAYEQYF. The CDR3 DNA sequence: TGTGCCAGCAGCTCTGGCGGGGGAGCCTACGAGCAGTACTTC.

This clone was detected once. The V call is TRBV11-3, the J call TRBJ1-1; the match to TRBD1 covers 7 bases. The CDR3 totals 15 residues. Losses at the gene ends were 2 bases for V and 0 bases for J; bases not matched to a gene: 3. Looked up from germline, CDR1 is SGHNT and CDR2 is YENEEA. The CDR3 DNA follows: TGTGCCAGCAGCTTAAGACAGGGTATGAACACTGAAGCTTTCTTT. Its translation: CASSLRQGMNTEAFF.

V gene TRBV7-8 combines with J gene TRBJ2-3; D remains unclear. The CDR3 extends over 15 amino acids. V was shortened by 7 bases and J by 6 bases, with 20 bases between the two germline ends. CDR1 is SGHVS and CDR2 is FQNEAQ in the germline V gene. The CDR3 is CASTLGAALSDTQYF. CDR3 nucleotide sequence: TGTGCCAGCACCCTAGGAGCAGCCCTATCGGATACGCAGTATTTT.

The table lists this clone with a count of one. This rearrangement joins TRBV7-2 to TRBJ1-1; 7 bases are shared with TRBD1. Germline V gene sequence: CDR1 SGHTA, CDR2 FQGNSA. CDR3 size: 14 residues. V shed 3 bases, J shed 2 bases, and the junction held 3 bases outside the gene matches. CDR3: CASSFGTENTEAFF. For the CDR3, the DNA is TGTGCCAGCAGCTTTGGGACAGAAAACACTGAAGCTTTCTTT.

The CDR3 region has the DNA TGTGCCAGCAGCGCCCCCATAGGAGGGGCCAATGAAAAACTGTTTTTT. Translating gives CASSAPIGGANEKLFF. V and J are TRBV5-6 and TRBJ1-4, with D perhaps TRBD1 (5 bases). V lost 4 bases and J 5 bases, leaving 18 bases between the germline ends. CDR3 size: 16 residues. Germline assignment: CDR1 SGHDT and CDR2 YYEEEE. Full variable domain (missing parts from reference TRBV5-6 and TRBJ1-4): DAGVTQSPTHLIKTRGQQVTLRCSPKSGHDTVSWYQQALGQGPQFIFQYYEEEERQRGNFPDRFSGHQFPNYSSELNVNALLLGDSALYLCASSAPIGGANEKLFFGSGTQLSVL.

The chain employs TRBV7-3 and TRBJ2-1; possible D gene TRBD2, 6 bases. V lost 0 bases and J lost 7, with 7 bases in between. CDR3 length equals 13 residues. The germline CDR1 and CDR2 sequences are SGHTA and FQGTGA. The CDR3 region has the DNA TGTGCCAGCAGCTTAACTGCGGGGAATGAGCAGTTCTTC. It specifies CASSLTAGNEQFF. The whole variable domain, filled in from reference TRBV7-3 and TRBJ2-1, reads GAGVSQTPSNKVTEKGKYVELRCDPISGHTALYWYRQSLGQGPEFLIYFQGTGAADDSGLPNDRFFAVRPEGSVSTLKIQRTERGDSAVYLCASSLTAGNEQFFGPGTRLTVL.

The chain employs TRBV9 and TRBJ2-5, with 11 bases lining up with TRBD2. The V gene end was trimmed by 3 bases and the J gene end by 5 bases; junction bases not matched to a gene: 6. The length of the CDR3 is 15 residues. CDR1 is SGDLS and CDR2 is YYNGEE in the germline V gene. The CDR3 sequence is CASSAETSGMETQYF. The CDR3 region has the DNA TGTGCCAGCAGCGCGGAGACTAGCGGGATGGAGACCCAGTACTTC. Full variable domain (missing parts from reference TRBV9 and TRBJ2-5): DSGVTQTPKHLITATGQRVTLRCSPRSGDLSVYWYQQSLDQGLQFLIQYYNGEERAKGNILERFSAQQFPDLHSELNLSSLELGDSALYFCASSAETSGMETQYFGPGTRLLVL.

The chain links TRBV5-1 to TRBJ1-1, with 7 bases that match TRBD1. The CDR3 runs to 16 residues. Trimming cost V 4 bases and J 1 base; bases outside gene matches: 10. Germline-derived CDR1 and CDR2 are SGHRS and YFSETQ. CDR3 sequence (DNA): TGCGCCAGCAGCCCGGGACAGAGCCAAAAGAACACTGAAGCTTTCTTT. Translating it yields CASSPGQSQKNTEAFF. The whole variable domain, filled in from reference TRBV5-1 and TRBJ1-1, reads KAGVTQTPRYLIKTRGQQVTLSCSPISGHRSVSWYQQTPGQGLQFLFEYFSETQRNKGNFPGRFSGRQFSNSRSEMNVSTLELGDSALYLCASSPGQSQKNTEAFFGQGTRLTVV.

The chain is built from TRBV5-1 and TRBJ2-7, with TRBD1 matching 9 bases. V dropped 5 bases and J dropped 3; count of bases not matched to a gene: 6. Germline V CDR1 and CDR2: SGHRS, YFSETQ. The CDR3 covers 14 residues. CDR3 sequence: CASRIGTGIYEQYF. CDR3 bases: TGCGCCAGCAGGATAGGGACAGGGATCTACGAGCAGTACTTC.

This clone was recorded a few times. This chain links TRBV7-6 with TRBJ2-7; D unresolved. This CDR3 has 12 residues. V lost 5 bases, J lost 5 bases, and 10 bases lay in between. CDR1 and CDR2 from the germline V gene are SGHVS and FNYEAQ. In DNA form, the CDR3 reads TGTGCCAGCAGCGGCAGTAACGACGAGCAGTACTTC. Translating gives CASSGSNDEQYF.

The chain couples TRBV7-3 to TRBJ2-2; D is unresolved. CDR3 length: 13 amino acids. In germline, CDR1 is SGHTA, CDR2 FQGTGA. V was cut by 1 base and J by 6 bases, with 6 bases left in between. The CDR3 loop is CASSLILSGELFF. For the CDR3, the DNA is TGTGCCAGCAGCTTAATCCTCTCCGGGGAGCTGTTTTTT. Combining the CDR3 with reference TRBV7-3 and TRBJ2-2 gives the whole variable domain GAGVSQTPSNKVTEKGKYVELRCDPISGHTALYWYRQSLGQGPEFLIYFQGTGAADDSGLPNDRFFAVRPEGSVSTLKIQRTERGDSAVYLCASSLILSGELFFGEGSRLTVL.

This chain links TRBV5-6 with TRBJ2-2; D uncertain. Trimming took 0 bases from V and 6 from J, leaving 6 bases between them. CDR1 SGHDT and CDR2 YYEEEE come from the germline V gene. This CDR3 has 13 residues. This CDR3 is CASSLAVPGELFF. CDR3 coding DNA: TGTGCCAGCAGCTTGGCGGTCCCCGGGGAGCTGTTTTTT. Variable domain in full (rest from reference TRBV5-6 and TRBJ2-2): DAGVTQSPTHLIKTRGQQVTLRCSPKSGHDTVSWYQQALGQGPQFIFQYYEEEERQRGNFPDRFSGHQFPNYSSELNVNALLLGDSALYLCASSLAVPGELFFGEGSRLTVL.

The chain recombines TRBV29-1 with TRBJ2-5; 8 bases are shared with TRBD1. Trimming took 4 bases from V and 4 from J; bases not matched to a gene: 8. Germline V CDR1 and CDR2: SQVTM, ANQGSEA. The CDR3 loop spans 14 amino acids. As DNA, the CDR3 is TGCAGCGTTGTTGGCAGGGGGCTAGGAGAGACCCAGTACTTC. Protein sequence: CSVVGRGLGETQYF.

This chain joins TRBV7-3 and TRBJ2-5, with TRBD1 matching over 9 bases. This CDR3 is 15 amino acids long. Germline V lookup: CDR1 SGHTA, CDR2 FQGTGA. The J segment lost 11 bases and the V segment lost 5 bases, leaving 15 bases of the junction unmatched. The CDR3 region is CASSLRRDRVSPQYF. CDR3 DNA sequence: TGTGCCAGCAGCCTTCGCCGGGACAGGGTGTCACCACAGTACTTC.

The V call is TRBV15, the J call TRBJ1-1; perhaps TRBD1 as D (5 bases). The germline V and J ends were trimmed by 1 base and 11 bases, with 14 bases remaining between them. Per the germline V gene, CDR1 is LNHNV and CDR2 is YYDKDF (reference sequence). The CDR3 sequence is 13 residues long. The CDR3 nucleotides are TGTGCCACCAGCAGAGGTGGCAGGGATGGCGCTTTCTTT. This codes for CATSRGGRDGAFF.

The CDR3: CASSVVNTQYF. CDR3 bases: TGTGCCAGCAGCGTCGTAAATACGCAGTATTTT. The chain employs TRBV13 and TRBJ2-3; D unclear. Germline V gene sequence: CDR1 PRHDT, CDR2 FYEKMQ (reference sequence). This CDR3 contains 11 residues. V lost 5 bases, J lost 7 bases, and 7 bases lay in between.

This rearrangement joins TRBV5-6 to TRBJ2-7, with D perhaps TRBD2 (5 bases). Germline assignment: CDR1 SGHDT and CDR2 YYEEEE. V lost 5 bases, J lost 2 bases, and 17 bases lay in between. The CDR3 runs to 15 residues. The chain's CDR3 is CASRSTGNPTYEQYF. CDR3 nucleotides: TGTGCCAGCAGGTCCACCGGGAACCCCACCTACGAGCAGTACTTC.

This clone was detected only a few times. The chain combines TRBV7-8 with TRBJ1-3, with TRBD1 matching over 8 bases. Germline loops: CDR1 SGHVS, CDR2 FQNEAQ. CDR3 length: 17 residues. Losses at the gene ends were 3 bases for V and 0 bases for J; bases not matched to a gene: 7. The CDR3 protein is CASSFEGTGFSGNTIYF. CDR3 nucleotide sequence: TGTGCCAGCAGCTTCGAAGGGACAGGCTTCTCTGGAAACACCATATATTTT.

The chain couples TRBV21-1 to TRBJ1-2; the table's D call TRBD1 went unverified against the DNA. TRBV21-1 is assigned pseudogene status. The CDR3 covers 16 residues. CDR3 sequence reads: CASSNPRQGGNYGYTF. The CDR3 nucleotides read TGTGCCAGCAGCAATCCACGGCAGGGTGGTAACTATGGCTACACCTTC.

This clone is categorized as medium-sized (0.01 to 0.1%). This chain joins TRBV6-5 and TRBJ1-1, with D perhaps matching TRBD1 (5 bases). V was cut by 6 bases and J by 11 bases, with 16 bases left in between. This CDR3 is built from 12 residues. Germline V gives CDR1 MNHEY, CDR2 SVGAGI. CDR3 bases: TGTGCCAGCAGCCGGCGAGGAGGGGTCGCTTTCTTT. This encodes CASSRRGGVAFF.

Regarding this clone: A read error may account for a junction end that differs from germline. V is TRBV20-1 and J is TRBJ2-7; no clear D gene. The CDR3 totals 11 residues. Germline-derived CDR1 and CDR2 are DFQATT and SNEGSKA (reference sequence). CDR3 nucleotides: TGTACCACCGGCGCAGGTTACGAGCAGTACTTC. Protein sequence: CTTGAGYEQYF.

This sequence joins TRBV2 and TRBJ1-2, with 7 nucleotides matching TRBD1. Germline V CDR1 and CDR2: SNHLY, FYNNEI. The CDR3 is made up of 15 amino acids. After removal of 4 bases from V and 3 bases from J, the junction contained 8 bases not matched to a gene. This chain's CDR3 is CASSGGTVNDYGYTF. Here the CDR3 DNA reads TGTGCCAGCAGTGGAGGGACAGTTAATGACTATGGCTACACCTTC.

The rearrangement links TRBV5-1 to TRBJ1-1; TRBD1 aligns across 7 bases. Trimming at V came to 0 bases and at J to 11 bases, leaving 19 bases not matched to a gene. Germline V gives CDR1 SGHRS, CDR2 YFSETQ. The CDR3 extends over 17 amino acids. The CDR3 region is CASSLARPSGQRLRAFF. For the CDR3, the DNA is TGCGCCAGCAGCTTGGCTAGGCCGTCGGGACAGAGGTTGAGGGCTTTCTTT. The full variable domain, completed using reference TRBV5-1 and TRBJ1-1, is KAGVTQTPRYLIKTRGQQVTLSCSPISGHRSVSWYQQTPGQGLQFLFEYFSETQRNKGNFPGRFSGRQFSNSRSEMNVSTLELGDSALYLCASSLARPSGQRLRAFFGQGTRLTVV.